A single sample gave rise to the 9 T cell receptor beta chains below, sequenced in a study of blood T cell repertoires in COVID-19. Method: immunoSEQ multiplex PCR; TCRdb's copy keeps in-frame clones and lacks some. The sample consists of about 170,000 clones, around 82% of them appearing once. The specimen was peripheral blood. The receptors were gathered from a woman in her seventies who had recovered from COVID-19.

This sequence joins TRBV28 and TRBJ2-7; 7 bases agree with TRBD2. V was clipped by 2 bases and J by 5 bases; unmatched bases: 12. Germline lookup yields CDR1 MDHEN and CDR2 SYDVKM. This CDR3 is 16 amino acids long. The CDR3 is CASSLVGGAPGNEQYF. CDR3 DNA sequence: TGTGCCAGCAGTTTAGTGGGAGGGGCCCCGGGGAACGAGCAGTACTTC.

CDR3 DNA sequence: TGTGCCAGCAGCTTGGGGGCCCCCTCTGGAAACACCATATATTTT. This codes for CASSLGAPSGNTIYF. The genes are TRBV7-9 and TRBJ1-3; TRBD1 might be the D (6 bases). In germline, CDR1 is SEHNR, CDR2 FQNEAQ (reference sequence). Trimming removed 3 bases at V and 0 bases at J, with 9 bases between. The CDR3 totals 15 residues.

This chain connects TRBV19 to TRBJ2-5, with D hard to call. Per the germline V gene, CDR1 is LNHDA and CDR2 is SQIVND (reference sequence). V was clipped by 3 bases and J by 5 bases, with 10 bases between them. The length of the CDR3 is 13 residues. The CDR3: CASSMGPLETQYF. DNA for the CDR3: TGTGCCAGTAGTATGGGCCCACTGGAGACCCAGTACTTC.

The chain has TRBV12-2 and TRBJ2-5; the DNA was not used to check the table's D call, TRBD2. TRBV12-2 corresponds to a pseudogene. This CDR3 is built from 15 residues. DNA for the CDR3: TGTGCAAGTCGCCTAGTGCGGGACGCGCAAGAGACCCAGTACTTC. Its translation: CASRLVRDAQETQYF.

The table lists this clone with a few counts. The V gene is TRBV7-9, the J gene TRBJ2-3; 9 bases are a match to TRBD1. Trimming removed 10 bases from V and 8 bases from J; junction bases left unmatched: 10. The CDR3 is 13 residues long. Looked up from germline, CDR1 is SEHNR and CDR2 is FQNEAQ (reference sequence). CDR3 DNA sequence: TGTGCCACCCAACAGGGGGCTTCGGGTACGCAGTATTTT. Translating gives CATQQGASGTQYF.

This rearrangement joins TRBV4-2 to TRBJ2-7; D not resolved. From germline, CDR1 is LGHNA and CDR2 YNFKEQ. Between the trimmed V and J ends, which lost 2 bases and 2 bases, there was a span of 4 bases. This CDR3 spans 12 amino acids. Written as DNA, the CDR3 is TGTGCCAGCAGCCAACCCACCTACGAGCAGTACTTC. Protein product: CASSQPTYEQYF.

The rearrangement links TRBV5-1 to TRBJ2-3; D possibly corresponds to TRBD2 (6 bases). CDR1 and CDR2 from the germline V gene are SGHRS and YFSETQ. V gave up 0 bases and J gave up 3 bases, with 8 bases separating them. This CDR3 region has 14 residues. The CDR3 region is CASSLEEGTDTQYF. CDR3 nucleotide sequence: TGCGCCAGCAGCTTGGAGGAGGGAACAGATACGCAGTATTTT.

This chain joins TRBV27 and TRBJ1-5; D not resolved. CDR3 length equals 13 residues. Germline CDR1 and CDR2: MNHEY and SMNVEV (reference sequence). The V gene lost 2 bases and the J gene lost 5 bases, with 7 bases spanning the gap. CDR3 nucleotides: TGTGCCAGCAGTTTAAGGAGGGATCAGCCCCAGCATTTT. Amino acids: CASSLRRDQPQHF.

In regard to this clone: The sample carries other DNA sequences with the same CDR3. CDR3: CSARGPYEQYF. For the CDR3, the DNA is TGCAGTGCTAGGGGGCCCTACGAGCAGTACTTC. The V and J genes are TRBV20-1 and TRBJ2-7, with TRBD1 as a possible D gene (5 bases). The CDR3 sequence is 11 residues long. The germline V and J ends were trimmed by 3 bases and 2 bases, with 5 bases remaining between them. Germline V gene data show CDR1 as DFQATT and CDR2 as SNEGSKA (reference sequence).